Listed below are T cell receptor beta chains from one sample, sequenced in a study of blood T cell repertoires in COVID-19. Clones were read by immunoSEQ multiplex PCR, and TCRdb kept only the in-frame ones, dropping some. The sample holds about 200,000 clones; about 88% are singletons and the top ten take 10%. Input material: peripheral blood. The receptors shown here come from a woman aged 45-65 years with COVID-19, enrolled during active disease. CDR3s include the opening cysteine and the closing phenylalanine or tryptophan. Each record gives: D gene, V gene, J gene, clone size, CDR3 DNA, CDR3 protein. D genes are given only for firm matches. Clone size is shown for a subset of rows, as once, few, many or a class of expanded clone.

d_call: TRBD1
v_call: TRBV4-2
j_call: TRBJ1-4
clone_size: NA
cdr3_nt: TGTGCCAGCAGCCAAGATTGGGGAGACAGGGCCCTCAGGGAAAAACTGTTTTTT
cdr3_aa: CASSQDWGDRALREKLFF

d_call: TRBD2
v_call: TRBV18
j_call: TRBJ2-3
clone_size: NA
cdr3_nt: TGTGCCAGCTCACCACGGCTAGCGGGGGGCAAACGCGATACGCAGTATTTT
cdr3_aa: CASSPRLAGGKRDTQYF

d_call: NA
v_call: TRBV12-3/TRBV12-4
j_call: TRBJ2-1
clone_size: NA
cdr3_nt: TGTGCCAGCAGTTTTTCGGGGGAGCAGTTCTTC
cdr3_aa: CASSFSGEQFF

d_call: TRBD2
v_call: TRBV4-2
j_call: TRBJ2-5
clone_size: NA
cdr3_nt: TGTGCCAGCAGCCAAGAACAGCGGGGGGGAGAGACCCAGTACTTC
cdr3_aa: CASSQEQRGGETQYF

d_call: NA
v_call: TRBV9
j_call: TRBJ1-2
clone_size: NA
cdr3_nt: TGTGCCAGCAGCCCCTCCTGGGGGGACGGCTACACCTTC
cdr3_aa: CASSPSWGDGYTF

d_call: NA
v_call: TRBV25-1
j_call: TRBJ1-4
clone_size: NA
cdr3_nt: TGTGCCAGCAGCATTAATGAAAAACTGTTTTTT
cdr3_aa: CASSINEKLFF

d_call: NA
v_call: TRBV4-3
j_call: TRBJ2-2
clone_size: NA
cdr3_nt: TGCGCCAGCAGCCAAGACCCTCCCGGGGAGCTGTTTTTT
cdr3_aa: CASSQDPPGELFF

d_call: NA
v_call: TRBV25-1
j_call: TRBJ1-1
clone_size: once
cdr3_nt: TGTGCCAGCAGTGAATTCGGGGTAACTGAAGCTTTCTTT
cdr3_aa: CASSEFGVTEAFF

d_call: TRBD2
v_call: TRBV13
j_call: TRBJ2-2
clone_size: NA
cdr3_nt: TGTGCCAGCTCGAAGCGGGGGGGCCTTGCCGGGGAGCTGTTTTTT
cdr3_aa: CASSKRGGLAGELFF

d_call: NA
v_call: TRBV13
j_call: TRBJ1-5
clone_size: once
cdr3_nt: TGTGCCAGCAGCCAAACAGACTATAGCAATCAGCCCCAGCATTTT
cdr3_aa: CASSQTDYSNQPQHF

d_call: NA
v_call: TRBV6-6
j_call: TRBJ1-3
clone_size: NA
cdr3_nt: TGTGCCAGCAAACTTCAGGGCAGCTCTGGAAACACCATATATTTT
cdr3_aa: CASKLQGSSGNTIYF

d_call: NA
v_call: TRBV6-5
j_call: TRBJ2-5
clone_size: NA
cdr3_nt: TGTGCCAGCAGGGAGGGGGAGACCCAGTACTTC
cdr3_aa: CASREGETQYF

d_call: NA
v_call: TRBV6-6
j_call: TRBJ1-5
clone_size: NA
cdr3_nt: TGTGCCAGCAGTTACTCGAGGGGGAATCAGCCCCAGCATTTT
cdr3_aa: CASSYSRGNQPQHF

d_call: NA
v_call: TRBV10-1
j_call: TRBJ1-1
clone_size: NA
cdr3_nt: TGCGCCAGCAGTGAAGACAGAACGAACACTGAAGCTTTCTTT
cdr3_aa: CASSEDRTNTEAFF

d_call: NA
v_call: TRBV12-3/TRBV12-4
j_call: TRBJ1-1
clone_size: NA
cdr3_nt: TGTGCCAGCGGCTTTAAGACTGAAGCTTTCTTT
cdr3_aa: CASGFKTEAFF

d_call: TRBD2
v_call: TRBV6-2/TRBV6-3
j_call: TRBJ2-3
clone_size: NA
cdr3_nt: TGTGCCAGCAGTTACAATTACGGGACTAGCGAGCAGTATTTT
cdr3_aa: CASSYNYGTSEQYF

d_call: TRBD1
v_call: TRBV5-1
j_call: TRBJ2-2
clone_size: few
cdr3_nt: TGCGCCAGCAGCTCAGGGGGCACCGGGGAGCTGTTTTTT
cdr3_aa: CASSSGGTGELFF

d_call: NA
v_call: TRBV12-3/TRBV12-4
j_call: TRBJ1-5
clone_size: NA
cdr3_nt: TGTGCCAGCAGGAACAGTGGCAATCAGCCCCAGCATTTT
cdr3_aa: CASRNSGNQPQHF

d_call: NA
v_call: TRBV7-9
j_call: TRBJ1-5
clone_size: NA
cdr3_nt: TGTGCCAGCGCCCAACCAGGGGTTAGGGATGGTCAGCCCCAGCATTTT
cdr3_aa: CASAQPGVRDGQPQHF

d_call: NA
v_call: TRBV30
j_call: TRBJ2-5
clone_size: NA
cdr3_nt: TGTGCCTGGAGTGTACAGGAGCGCGAGACCCAGTACTTC
cdr3_aa: CAWSVQERETQYF

d_call: NA
v_call: TRBV24-1
j_call: TRBJ1-2
clone_size: NA
cdr3_nt: TGTGCCACCAGTGATTCGACAGTCAACTATGGCTACACCTTC
cdr3_aa: CATSDSTVNYGYTF

d_call: NA
v_call: TRBV7-2
j_call: TRBJ1-6
clone_size: NA
cdr3_nt: TGTGCCAGCAGCTTGAGAGTGGGGGCAGGTTCACCCCTCCACTTT
cdr3_aa: CASSLRVGAGSPLHF

d_call: TRBD2
v_call: TRBV7-2
j_call: TRBJ2-5
clone_size: NA
cdr3_nt: TGTGCCAGCAGCCCTAGGAGGGTAGCGGGGGCAGAGACCCAGTACTTC
cdr3_aa: CASSPRRVAGAETQYF

d_call: TRBD1
v_call: TRBV5-1
j_call: TRBJ2-4
clone_size: NA
cdr3_nt: TGCGCCAGCAGCTTGTTGGGACAGGGGGACATTCAGTACTTC
cdr3_aa: CASSLLGQGDIQYF

d_call: TRBD2
v_call: TRBV7-2
j_call: TRBJ2-3
clone_size: NA
cdr3_nt: TGTGCCAGCAGCTCCACCCCGGGACTAGGAGTAGATACGCAGTATTTT
cdr3_aa: CASSSTPGLGVDTQYF

d_call: TRBD1
v_call: TRBV2
j_call: TRBJ1-4
clone_size: NA
cdr3_nt: TGTGCCAGCAGTGAAACCACAGGGGGCGGAACTAATGAAAAACTGTTTTTT
cdr3_aa: CASSETTGGGTNEKLFF

d_call: TRBD1
v_call: TRBV10-3
j_call: TRBJ2-2
clone_size: few
cdr3_nt: TGTGCCATCAGTACCGACAGGGGCTTAAACACCGGGGAGCTGTTTTTT
cdr3_aa: CAISTDRGLNTGELFF

d_call: TRBD1
v_call: TRBV27
j_call: TRBJ1-2
clone_size: once
cdr3_nt: TGTGCCAGCAGCGACAGGGGGCGTGGAGGCTACACCTTC
cdr3_aa: CASSDRGRGGYTF

d_call: NA
v_call: TRBV10-3
j_call: TRBJ1-2
clone_size: NA
cdr3_nt: TGTGCCATCAGTGATTTATACCGGGAGTTGAACTATGGCTACACCTTC
cdr3_aa: CAISDLYRELNYGYTF

d_call: NA
v_call: TRBV27
j_call: TRBJ2-3
clone_size: NA
cdr3_nt: TGTGCCAGCAGTTTTCGGGGTATGACAGATACGCAGTATTTT
cdr3_aa: CASSFRGMTDTQYF

d_call: TRBD1
v_call: TRBV18
j_call: TRBJ1-2
clone_size: NA
cdr3_nt: TGTGCCAGCTCACAGACAGGGTATGGCTACACCTTC
cdr3_aa: CASSQTGYGYTF

d_call: NA
v_call: TRBV10-3
j_call: TRBJ1-5
clone_size: NA
cdr3_nt: TGTGCCATCAGAAAGGAGGGGGAGGGTCAGCCCCAGCATTTT
cdr3_aa: CAIRKEGEGQPQHF

d_call: TRBD2
v_call: TRBV13
j_call: TRBJ2-7
clone_size: NA
cdr3_nt: TGTGCCAGCAGCCCACCCCGGGTAGCGGGGCGGTACGAGCAGTACTTC
cdr3_aa: CASSPPRVAGRYEQYF

d_call: TRBD2
v_call: TRBV27
j_call: TRBJ2-1
clone_size: NA
cdr3_nt: TGTGCCAGCAGTTCATTGTGGGGGGGGTCGTGGGAGCAGTTCTTC
cdr3_aa: CASSSLWGGSWEQFF

d_call: NA
v_call: TRBV30
j_call: TRBJ2-7
clone_size: NA
cdr3_nt: TGTGCCTGGAGTGTAGGGGCAGGGCCATCCTACGAGCAGTACTTC
cdr3_aa: CAWSVGAGPSYEQYF

d_call: TRBD2
v_call: TRBV5-1
j_call: TRBJ2-3
clone_size: NA
cdr3_nt: TGCGCCAGCAGCTTGGGGGATAGCGGGGGCACAGATACGCAGTATTTT
cdr3_aa: CASSLGDSGGTDTQYF

d_call: NA
v_call: TRBV7-6
j_call: TRBJ1-1
clone_size: NA
cdr3_nt: TGTGCCAGCAGCTTGTATCGCGGGAGAGACACTGAAGCTTTCTTT
cdr3_aa: CASSLYRGRDTEAFF

d_call: TRBD2
v_call: TRBV13
j_call: TRBJ2-1
clone_size: NA
cdr3_nt: TGTGCCAGCAGCTCCCCGACTAGCTACCATGAGCAGTTCTTC
cdr3_aa: CASSSPTSYHEQFF

d_call: NA
v_call: TRBV24-1
j_call: TRBJ2-2
clone_size: NA
cdr3_nt: TGTGCCACCAGTGATTGGAGGGGGCTGGGCACCGGGGAGCTGTTTTTT
cdr3_aa: CATSDWRGLGTGELFF

d_call: NA
v_call: TRBV11-2
j_call: TRBJ1-2
clone_size: NA
cdr3_nt: TGTGCCAGCAGCTTAGAGCTCGGACAGAATGGCTACACCTTC
cdr3_aa: CASSLELGQNGYTF

d_call: NA
v_call: TRBV10-1
j_call: TRBJ1-5
clone_size: NA
cdr3_nt: TGCGCCGTACCAGGACAATGCAATCAGCCCCAGCATTTT
cdr3_aa: CAVPGQCNQPQHF

d_call: TRBD1
v_call: TRBV6-1
j_call: TRBJ2-3
clone_size: NA
cdr3_nt: TGTGCCAGCAGTGAAGACAGGGGGCTCGCAGATACGCAGTATTTT
cdr3_aa: CASSEDRGLADTQYF